One sample yielded the 6 T cell receptor beta chains listed below, sequenced in a study of spatial heterogeneity in lung cancer. General study points: Higher tumor mutation counts went along with higher counts of expanded intratumoral alpha and beta TCRs.

Time point noted: sample taken at primary tumor resection. Via MiXCR, TCRdb re-called the 5' RACE reads, giving one row per CDR3 protein. The sample consists of more than 10,000 distinct CDR3 sequences, around 11% of them appearing once. These receptors lack a known antigen. This material consisted of lung tumor tissue, taken at surgery. The receptors shown here come from a female donor with early-stage non-small cell lung cancer.

This clonotype occurred many times. V usage is TRBV6-5 and J usage is TRBJ2-3; D remains ambiguous. V was trimmed by 5 bases and J by 3 bases, leaving 9 bases between them. The germline CDR1 and CDR2 sequences are MNHEY and SVGAGI. The length of the CDR3 is 13 residues. In nucleotides, the CDR3 is TGTGCCAGCAGTCGACCCACGACAGATACGCAGTATTTT. Protein sequence: CASSRPTTDTQYF.

In this sample, this clonotype turned up many times. The chain joins TRBV4-3 to TRBJ2-3; 10 bases match TRBD2. Trimming removed 2 bases from V and 6 bases from J; junction bases left unmatched: 8. The CDR3 loop spans 16 amino acids. Per the germline V gene, CDR1 is LGHNA and CDR2 is YSLEER. As DNA, the CDR3 is TGCGCCAGCAGCCAAACTAGCGGGGTCCCCACTGATACGCAGTATTTT. The encoded protein is CASSQTSGVPTDTQYF.

The CDR3 here is CASTGSSEAFF. The DNA for the CDR3 is TGTGCCAGTACAGGGAGCTCTGAAGCTTTCTTT. The chain uses TRBV27 and TRBJ1-1, with a weak D call TRBD1 (6 bases). V lost 9 bases and J lost 6, with 11 bases in between. CDR1 is MNHEY, CDR2 SMNVEV, per germline (reference sequence). The CDR3 has 11 residues.

This clonotype was observed a few times. V and J are TRBV20-1 and TRBJ2-5; D remains ambiguous. The CDR3 has 12 amino acids. The V gene's germline CDR1 is DFQATT and CDR2 SNEGSKA (reference sequence). The CDR3 DNA reads TGCAGCGGTAGGGCCCGCCAAGAGACCCAGTACTTC. Translated: CSGRARQETQYF.

This clonotype qualifies as medium-sized (0.01 to 0.1%). The chain employs TRBV7-9 and TRBJ1-5; 8 bases are shared with TRBD1. CDR1 and CDR2 from the germline V gene are SEHNR and FQNEAQ (reference sequence). CDR3 length: 15 amino acids. The J segment lost 6 bases and the V segment lost 5 bases, leaving 9 bases of the junction unmatched. The CDR3 is CASSTGQGIVQPQHF. CDR3 sequence (DNA): TGTGCCAGCAGCACCGGACAGGGAATTGTTCAGCCCCAGCATTTT.

This clonotype was detected a few times. This sequence joins TRBV5-1 and TRBJ2-5; perhaps TRBD2 as D (6 bases). Germline V gives CDR1 SGHRS, CDR2 YFSETQ. There are 15 residues in the CDR3. With 1 base removed from V and 5 bases from J, the gap between germline ends came to 15 bases. CDR3 sequence reads: CASSLYQQAGETQYF. DNA for the CDR3: TGCGCCAGCAGCTTGTACCAGCAGGCGGGGGAGACCCAGTACTTC.